This TCR beta chain stems from a study of T cells in Graves' hyperthyroidism and ophthalmopathy. CDR1 and CDR2 from the germline V gene are SNHLY and FYNNEI. The junction had 7 bases not matched to a gene; V was cut back by 6 bases and J by 0 bases. The CDR3 loop spans 16 amino acids. RNA transcripts served as the template for amplifying TCR beta CDR3 regions. HTBI primers were used for first-round RT-PCR of the TCR CDR3. TCRdb reprocessed the multiplex PCR reads with MiXCR, giving one entry per CDR3 protein. The repertoire includes some 300,000 distinct CDR3 sequences, 15% to 20% of them detected once, and approximately 35% sits in the top ten. In its sample, this clonotype was seen many times.

The sequence derives from a man aged 50 or older with Graves' ophthalmopathy. Input material: blood. The chain employs TRBV2 and TRBJ2-7; 11 bases are shared with TRBD2. CDR3 nucleotide sequence: TGTGCCAGCAGGGTTACTAGCGGGAGTTACTCCTACGAGCAGTACTTC. Translating gives CASRVTSGSYSYEQYF.